These 15 T cell receptor beta chains originate from one sample sequenced in a study of sequential checkpoint blockade in melanoma. The treatment here: randomized to nivolumab then ipilimumab (arm A) or the reverse (arm B). The table came from immunoSEQ multiplex PCR; TCRdb's copy has only in-frame clones and leaves some out. The sample lists under 3,500 clones; around 50% were seen once. Sequenced material: CD8+ T cells sorted from blood (inferred from file names), taken from a patient given nivolumab and ipilimumab in sequence. These receptors all stem from a human donor with melanoma.

The chain combines TRBV29-1 with TRBJ1-1; D uncertain. The germline V gene encodes CDR1 SQVTM and CDR2 ANQGSEA. The length of the CDR3 is 14 residues. V was cut by 7 bases and J by 4 bases, with 19 bases left in between. CDR3 sequence reads: CSASGGSAGTEAFF. The CDR3 coding sequence is TGCAGCGCCTCCGGTGGCAGTGCGGGCACTGAAGCTTTCTTT.

This clone was counted a few times. One end of the junction fails to match germline, which may point to a read error. The rearrangement links TRBV7-8 to TRBJ2-7; 8 positions match TRBD2. The V gene's germline CDR1 is SGHVS and CDR2 FQNEAQ. The CDR3 has 15 amino acids. As DNA, the CDR3 is TGTGCCAGCAGCGTAGCAGGTAGCGGGAACTACGAGCAGTACTTC. It specifies CASSVAGSGNYEQYF.

This clone occurred a few times. This sequence joins TRBV4-1 and TRBJ1-2; no reliable D call. Trimming shortened V by 3 bases and J by 9 bases, and 17 bases separated the two germline ends. Germline loops: CDR1 MGHRA, CDR2 YSYEKL. The CDR3 totals 14 residues. CDR3 nucleotides: TGCGCCAGCAGCCACCTGGCCCTTCAGGAAAGCTACACCTTC. Encoded protein: CASSHLALQESYTF.

The chain employs TRBV9 and TRBJ1-4; the D gene is possibly TRBD1 (6 bases). Between the trimmed V and J ends, which lost 3 bases and 8 bases, there was a span of 20 bases. The length of the CDR3 is 16 residues. The germline CDR1 and CDR2 sequences are SGDLS and YYNGEE. CDR3 bases: TGTGCCAGCAGCGGGGGGAGGGGGACCATACGGGAAAAACTGTTTTTT. Amino acid sequence: CASSGGRGTIREKLFF. Using reference TRBV9 and TRBJ1-4 for the parts outside the CDR3, the full variable domain is DSGVTQTPKHLITATGQRVTLRCSPRSGDLSVYWYQQSLDQGLQFLIQYYNGEERAKGNILERFSAQQFPDLHSELNLSSLELGDSALYFCASSGGRGTIREKLFFGSGTQLSVL.

This clone has a handful of counts. The V call is TRBV5-6, the J call TRBJ2-7; D possibly corresponds to TRBD1 (6 bases). Trimming stripped 1 base from V and 3 bases from J, with 17 bases between. Germline CDR1 reads SGHDT; CDR2 reads YYEEEE. The length of the CDR3 is 16 residues. The CDR3 spells CASSLTRDIIFYEQYF. The DNA of the CDR3 is TGTGCCAGCAGCTTGACCAGGGACATCATATTCTACGAGCAGTACTTC.

By its share, this clone is medium-sized. The V call is TRBV7-9, the J call TRBJ1-5; TRBD1 aligns across 7 bases. The J segment lost 2 bases and the V segment lost 6 bases, leaving 7 bases of the junction unmatched. The CDR3 spans 15 residues. Per germline, CDR1 SEHNR and CDR2 FQNEAQ (reference sequence). This chain's CDR3 is CASSSGQGGNQPQHF. DNA for the CDR3: TGTGCCAGCAGTTCCGGTCAGGGGGGCAATCAGCCCCAGCATTTT.

This clone was counted only a few times. This rearrangement joins TRBV25-1 to TRBJ1-6; perhaps TRBD1 as D (6 bases). CDR1 is MGHDK, CDR2 SYGVNS, per germline. Between the trimmed V and J ends, which lost 4 bases and 7 bases, there was a span of 8 bases. The CDR3 covers 13 residues. The chain's CDR3 is CASSVQGNSPLHF. The CDR3 nucleotides read TGTGCCAGCAGTGTGCAGGGGAATTCACCCCTCCACTTT. The variable domain in full, completed from reference TRBV25-1 and TRBJ1-6, reads EADIYQTPRYLVIGTGKKITLECSQTMGHDKMYWYQQDPGMELHLIHYSYGVNSTEKGDLSSESTVSRIRTEHFPLTLESARPSHTSQYLCASSVQGNSPLHFGNGTRLTVT.

J is TRBJ2-2 and V is TRBV21-1; TRBD1 is the table's D call and was not checked against the DNA. TRBV21-1 corresponds to a pseudogene. There are 18 residues in the CDR3. CDR3 bases: TGTGCCAGCAGCAGAGACGGACAGGGTGAATTGTCGACCGGGGAGCTGTTTTTT. Its translation is CASSRDGQGELSTGELFF.

This clone showed up just a few times. CDR3 in DNA: TGTGCCAGCGGGGGCGGGAGTAGGGATACGCAGTATTTT. Translating gives CASGGGSRDTQYF. The gene calls are TRBV7-9 and TRBJ2-3; D is perhaps TRBD2 (7 bases). Trimming took off 8 bases at V and 6 bases at J, with 15 bases between the two ends. In germline, CDR1 is SEHNR, CDR2 FQNEAQ (reference sequence). There are 13 residues in the CDR3.

This sequence joins TRBV5-6 and TRBJ2-7; 8 bases match TRBD2. CDR3 size: 15 residues. CDR1 and CDR2 from the germline V gene are SGHDT and YYEEEE. The V gene end was trimmed by 4 bases and the J gene end by 3 bases; junction bases not matched to a gene: 9. Written as DNA, the CDR3 is TGTGCCAGCAGCGGGCCTGGACTAGCCTACTACGAGCAGTACTTC. The encoded protein is CASSGPGLAYYEQYF. The full variable domain, in which reference TRBV5-6 and TRBJ2-7 provide the parts outside the CDR3, is DAGVTQSPTHLIKTRGQQVTLRCSPKSGHDTVSWYQQALGQGPQFIFQYYEEEERQRGNFPDRFSGHQFPNYSSELNVNALLLGDSALYLCASSGPGLAYYEQYFGPGTRLTVT.

V and J are TRBV25-1 and TRBJ2-1, with 7 bases aligning to TRBD2. Trimming cost V 3 bases and J 5 bases; bases outside gene matches: 13. Per germline, CDR1 MGHDK and CDR2 SYGVNS. The CDR3 contains 17 residues. CDR3 DNA: TGTGCCAGCAGTGATCCCCTGGGGGGGTCCCCTAACAATGAGCAGTTCTTC. Translated: CASSDPLGGSPNNEQFF.

The V and J genes are TRBV7-9 and TRBJ2-3; 11 positions agree with TRBD2. This CDR3 comprises 15 residues. Per germline, CDR1 SEHNR and CDR2 FQNEAQ (reference sequence). J gave up 4 bases and V 5 bases, and 5 bases lay outside the gene matches. CDR3 region: CASSLIAGGADTQYF. As DNA, the CDR3 is TGTGCCAGCAGCCTCATAGCGGGGGGGGCAGATACGCAGTATTTT.

This CDR3 is CASSQETGQGPEKLFF. CDR3 DNA sequence: TGTGCCAGCAGTCAAGAAACGGGACAGGGGCCTGAAAAACTGTTTTTT. The rearrangement uses TRBV2 and TRBJ1-4; 10 positions match TRBD1. With 5 bases clipped from V and 7 bases from J, the junction kept 10 bases outside the gene matches. From germline, CDR1 is SNHLY and CDR2 FYNNEI. The CDR3 has 16 amino acids.

The chain couples TRBV6-6 to TRBJ2-7; 8 bases agree with TRBD1. The CDR3 loop spans 14 amino acids. V shed 1 base, J shed 2 bases, and the junction held 1 base outside the gene matches. Looked up from germline, CDR1 is MNHNY and CDR2 is SVGAGI (reference sequence). CDR3 sequence: CASSYWDRPYEQYF. The CDR3 DNA sequence: TGTGCCAGCAGTTACTGGGACAGGCCCTACGAGCAGTACTTC.

The CDR3 bases are TGTGCCTGGAGTGTCGGGGATGGCTACACCTTC. Translated, it gives CAWSVGDGYTF. The chain couples TRBV30 to TRBJ1-2; D uncertain. V was clipped by 0 bases and J by 6 bases, with 5 bases between them. Germline V gives CDR1 GTSNPN, CDR2 SVGIG (reference sequence). The CDR3 length is 11 residues.